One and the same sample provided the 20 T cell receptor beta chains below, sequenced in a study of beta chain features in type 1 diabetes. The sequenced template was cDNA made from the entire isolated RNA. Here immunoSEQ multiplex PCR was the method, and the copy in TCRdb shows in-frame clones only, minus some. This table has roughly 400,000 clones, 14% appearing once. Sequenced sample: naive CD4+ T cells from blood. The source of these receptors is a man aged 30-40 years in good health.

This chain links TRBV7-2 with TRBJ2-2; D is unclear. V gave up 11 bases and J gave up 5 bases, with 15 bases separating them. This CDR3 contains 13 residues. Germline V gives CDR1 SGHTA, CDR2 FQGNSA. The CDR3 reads CAGRGRNTGELFF. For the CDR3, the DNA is TGTGCCGGTCGAGGACGGAATACCGGGGAGCTGTTTTTT.

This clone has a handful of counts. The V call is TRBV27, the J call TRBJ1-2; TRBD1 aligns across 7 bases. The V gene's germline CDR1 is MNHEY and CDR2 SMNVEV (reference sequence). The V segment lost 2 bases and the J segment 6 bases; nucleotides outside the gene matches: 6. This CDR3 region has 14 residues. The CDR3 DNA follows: TGTGCCAGCAGTTTACTACAGGGGATGGATGGCTACACCTTC. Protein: CASSLLQGMDGYTF.

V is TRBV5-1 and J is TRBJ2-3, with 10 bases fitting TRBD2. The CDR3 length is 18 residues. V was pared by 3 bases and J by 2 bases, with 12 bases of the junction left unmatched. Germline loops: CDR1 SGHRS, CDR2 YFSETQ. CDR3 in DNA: TGCGCCAGCAGCTGGCTAGCGGGGGCCCGAATCCCCACAGATACGCAGTATTTT. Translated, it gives CASSWLAGARIPTDTQYF.

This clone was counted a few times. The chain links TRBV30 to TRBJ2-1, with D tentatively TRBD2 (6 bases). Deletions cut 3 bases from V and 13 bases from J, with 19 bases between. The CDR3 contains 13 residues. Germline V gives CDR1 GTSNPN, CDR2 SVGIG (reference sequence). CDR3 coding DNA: TGTGCCTGGAGCCGAGATAGTAGCGGAGTCCAGTTCTTC. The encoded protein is CAWSRDSSGVQFF.

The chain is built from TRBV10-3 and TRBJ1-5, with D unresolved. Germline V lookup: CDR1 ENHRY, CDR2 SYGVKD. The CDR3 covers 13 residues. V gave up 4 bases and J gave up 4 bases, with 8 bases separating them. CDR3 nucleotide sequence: TGTGCCATCAGTGGGGCGGAGAATCAGCCCCAGCATTTT. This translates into CAISGAENQPQHF.

The CDR3 sequence is CASSPGQHNSPLHF. As DNA, the CDR3 is TGTGCCAGCAGTCCGGGACAGCATAATTCACCCCTCCACTTT. This sequence joins TRBV5-4 and TRBJ1-6, with 7 bases lining up with TRBD1. CDR1 and CDR2 (germline): SGHNT, YYREEE (reference sequence). The junction had 4 bases not matched to a gene; V was cut back by 5 bases and J by 5 bases. The CDR3 is 14 amino acids.

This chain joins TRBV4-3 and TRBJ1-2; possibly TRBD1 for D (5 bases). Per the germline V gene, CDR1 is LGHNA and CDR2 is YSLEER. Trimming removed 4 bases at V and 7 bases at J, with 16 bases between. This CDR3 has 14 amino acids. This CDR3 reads CASSPTEERGGYTF. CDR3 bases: TGCGCCAGCAGCCCAACTGAGGAAAGGGGTGGCTACACCTTC.

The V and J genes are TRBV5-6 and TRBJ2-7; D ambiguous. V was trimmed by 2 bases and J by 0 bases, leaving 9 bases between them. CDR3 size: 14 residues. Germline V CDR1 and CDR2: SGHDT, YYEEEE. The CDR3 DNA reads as TGTGCCAGCAGCTTAGGAAGGAGCTCCTACGAGCAGTACGTC. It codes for CASSLGRSSYEQYV.

The CDR3 DNA reads as TGCAGCGTTTTCGAGTCCCCTACGCAGTATTTT. Residues: CSVFESPTQYF. This chain links TRBV29-1 with TRBJ2-3; D not resolved. CDR1 is SQVTM and CDR2 is ANQGSEA in the germline V gene. The V end lost 5 bases, the J end lost 8 bases, and 11 bases lay between the germline ends. The CDR3 contains 11 residues.

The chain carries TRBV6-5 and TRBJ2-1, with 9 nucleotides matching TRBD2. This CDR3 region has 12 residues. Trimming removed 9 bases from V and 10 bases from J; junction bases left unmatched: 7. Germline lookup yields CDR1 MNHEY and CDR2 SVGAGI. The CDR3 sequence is CASSGSVQEQFF. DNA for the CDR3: TGTGCCAGTAGCGGGAGCGTCCAAGAGCAGTTCTTC.

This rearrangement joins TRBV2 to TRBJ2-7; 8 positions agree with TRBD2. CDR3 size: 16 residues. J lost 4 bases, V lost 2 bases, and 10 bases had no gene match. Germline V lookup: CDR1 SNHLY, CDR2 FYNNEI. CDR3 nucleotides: TGTGCCAGCAGTGAAACAAGCGGGAGTCGCCCTTACGAGCAGTACGTC. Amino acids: CASSETSGSRPYEQYV.

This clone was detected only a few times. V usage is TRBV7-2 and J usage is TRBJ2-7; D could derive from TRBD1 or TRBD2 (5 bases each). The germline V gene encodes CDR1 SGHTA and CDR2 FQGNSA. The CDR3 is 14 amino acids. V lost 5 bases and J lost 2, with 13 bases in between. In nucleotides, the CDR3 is TGTGCCAGCAGCACCCGGGGCCTCCCCTACGAGCAGTACGTC. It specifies CASSTRGLPYEQYV.

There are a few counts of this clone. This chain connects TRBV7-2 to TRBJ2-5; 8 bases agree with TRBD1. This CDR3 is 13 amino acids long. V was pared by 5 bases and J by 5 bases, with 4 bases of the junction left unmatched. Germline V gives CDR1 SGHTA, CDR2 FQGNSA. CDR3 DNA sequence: TGTGCCAGCAGCCAGGACAGGGTTGAGACCCAGTACTTC. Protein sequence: CASSQDRVETQYF. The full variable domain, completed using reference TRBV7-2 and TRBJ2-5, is GAGVSQSPSNKVTEKGKDVELRCDPISGHTALYWYRQSLGQGLEFLIYFQGNSAPDKSGLPSDRFSAERTGGSVSTLTIQRTQQEDSAVYLCASSQDRVETQYFGPGTRLLVL.

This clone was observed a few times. The CDR3 spells CASSIPGTTDTQYF. The DNA of the CDR3 is TGTGCCAGTAGTATCCCCGGCACCACAGATACGCAGTATTTT. The chain carries TRBV19 and TRBJ2-3; unclear D gene. This CDR3 has 14 residues. Germline V CDR1 and CDR2: LNHDA, SQIVND (reference sequence). The V and J ends lost 3 bases and 2 bases respectively, with 9 bases between them.

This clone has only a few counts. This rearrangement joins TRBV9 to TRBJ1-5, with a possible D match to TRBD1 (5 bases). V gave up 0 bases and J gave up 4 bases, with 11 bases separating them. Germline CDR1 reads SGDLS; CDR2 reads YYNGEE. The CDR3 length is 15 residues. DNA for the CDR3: TGTGCCAGCAGCGTAGGCGGACAAGCTAATCAGCCCCAGCATTTT. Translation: CASSVGGQANQPQHF.

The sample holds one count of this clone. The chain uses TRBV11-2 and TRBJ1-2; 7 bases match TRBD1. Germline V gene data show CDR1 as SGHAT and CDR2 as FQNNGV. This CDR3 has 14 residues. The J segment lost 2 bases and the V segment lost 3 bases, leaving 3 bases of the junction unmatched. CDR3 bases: TGTGCCAGCAGCTTCTTGGGACAGAACTATGGCTACACCTTC. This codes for CASSFLGQNYGYTF.

The CDR3 loop is CATSRDRPYQETQYF. CDR3 nucleotide sequence: TGTGCCACCAGCAGAGATAGGCCGTACCAAGAGACCCAGTACTTC. The chain recombines TRBV15 with TRBJ2-5; D is unclear. The CDR3 length is 15 residues. The germline V gene has CDR1 LNHNV and CDR2 YYDKDF (reference sequence). The V end was cut by 0 bases, the J end by 0 bases, with 8 bases between.

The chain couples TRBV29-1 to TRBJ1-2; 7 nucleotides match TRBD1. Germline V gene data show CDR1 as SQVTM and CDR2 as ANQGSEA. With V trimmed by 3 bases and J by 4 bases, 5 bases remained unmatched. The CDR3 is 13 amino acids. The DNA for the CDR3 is TGCAGCGTTGACCACAGGGGAGGCTATGGCTACACCTTC. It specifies CSVDHRGGYGYTF.

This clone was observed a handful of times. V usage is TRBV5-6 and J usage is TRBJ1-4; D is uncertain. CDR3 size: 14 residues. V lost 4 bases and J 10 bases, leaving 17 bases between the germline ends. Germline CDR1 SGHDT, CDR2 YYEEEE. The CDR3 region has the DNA TGTGCCAGCAGCCGTAATCAACGGAGCGGAAAACTGTTTTTT. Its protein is CASSRNQRSGKLFF.

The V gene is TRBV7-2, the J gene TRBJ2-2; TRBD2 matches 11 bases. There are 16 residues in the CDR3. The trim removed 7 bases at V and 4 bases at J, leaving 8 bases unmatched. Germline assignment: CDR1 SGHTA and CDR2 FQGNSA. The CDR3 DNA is TGTGCCAGCAACCCACTAGCGGGGGTAGGCACCGGGGAGCTGTTTTTT. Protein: CASNPLAGVGTGELFF.